This TCR beta chain was identified in a study of Graves' ophthalmopathy and Graves' hyperthyroidism. Overall study: Peripheral blood sampling preceded any treatment and occurred at initial diagnosis.

A remark on this clonotype: Its target is not known.

Hyperthyroidism cases were recent diagnoses of under 2 months' duration in people aged 18 to 65. The CDR3 is 13 residues long. The ends lost 6 bases at V and 7 bases at J; junction bases unmatched: 8. RNA transcripts were the source from which TCR beta CDR3 regions were amplified. An initial RT-PCR round employing HTBI primers preceded a second-round multiplex PCR. TCRdb ran MiXCR on the multiplex PCR reads and lists one entry per CDR3 protein. The table has 600,000 to 650,000 distinct CDR3 sequences, roughly 20% seen once. Overall study results and limits: The authors also found most expanded thyroid clonotypes above 0.001 frequency in blood. Cross-validated, the 13-signature model showed 87.88%/81.08% sensitivity/specificity, and 80%/75% in the test set.

The TCR sequence derives from a young woman with stable Graves' hyperthyroidism. Some clones in this sample may be carry-over from other donors' samples. The V gene is TRBV6-7, the J gene TRBJ1-1, with TRBD1 identical over 7 bases. TRBV6-7 qualifies as an ORF whose function is uncertain. Sequencing was done on a sample of peripheral blood. In nucleotides, the CDR3 is TGTGCCAGCAGCCTCTCAAGACAGGGTGAAGCTTTCTTT. It specifies CASSLSRQGEAFF.